The 7 T cell receptor beta chains below were found in one sample sequenced in a study of T cell responses to AZD1222 COVID-19 vaccine. Sequencing used immunoSEQ multiplex PCR; TCRdb keeps in-frame clones, though not all of them. The repertoire consists of approximately 170,000 clones, with about nine tenths occurring once and the leading ten covering over 1.5%. The sample in question was peripheral blood, obtained on day 0 of AZD1222 vaccination. The receptor set was obtained from an adult in good health.

This clone was detected only once. The chain recombines TRBV19 with TRBJ1-5; the D is unclear. Trimming pared 6 bases from V and 2 bases from J, leaving 11 bases between. CDR1 LNHDA and CDR2 SQIVND come from the germline V gene (reference sequence). The CDR3 runs to 14 residues. CDR3 sequence reads: CASRIINGNQPQHF. As DNA, the CDR3 is TGTGCCAGTAGGATCATCAACGGCAATCAGCCCCAGCATTTT.

The genes are TRBV5-1 and TRBJ2-7, with a tentative D call TRBD2 (6 bases). The V gene lost 1 base and the J gene lost 0 bases, with 11 bases spanning the gap. Looked up from germline, CDR1 is SGHRS and CDR2 is YFSETQ. There are 15 residues in the CDR3. CDR3 protein: CASSLIAVPSYEQYF. The CDR3 DNA sequence: TGCGCCAGCAGCTTGATAGCGGTACCCTCCTACGAGCAGTACTTC.

The chain employs TRBV6-2 or TRBV6-3 and TRBJ1-2, with TRBD1 matching over 7 bases. Germline CDR1 reads MNHEY; CDR2 reads SVGEGT. The length of the CDR3 is 17 residues. V shed 4 bases, J shed 2 bases, and the junction held 13 bases outside the gene matches. As DNA, the CDR3 is TGTGCCAGCAGTTTCCTCCCAACCATGGACAGGAACTATGGCTACACCTTC. Encoded protein: CASSFLPTMDRNYGYTF.

The chain recombines TRBV6-1 with TRBJ2-7; tentatively, D is TRBD1 or TRBD2 (5 bases each). CDR1 is MNHNS and CDR2 is SASEGT in the germline V gene. The CDR3 is made up of 15 amino acids. V was trimmed by 1 base and J by 2 bases, leaving 12 bases between them. This CDR3 is CASSEGGAGTYEQYF. The CDR3, as DNA: TGTGCCAGCAGTGAAGGGGGAGCAGGGACCTACGAGCAGTACTTC.

In its sample, this clone was seen once. V usage is TRBV9 and J usage is TRBJ1-1, with a tentative D call TRBD1 (5 bases). Germline lookup yields CDR1 SGDLS and CDR2 YYNGEE. This CDR3 has 15 amino acids. Trimming left V 0 bases short and J 6 bases short, with 15 bases between. As DNA, the CDR3 is TGTGCCAGCAGCGTAGGTGGACAACCGTTATCTGAAGCTTTCTTT. It yields the protein CASSVGGQPLSEAFF.

This rearrangement joins TRBV6-5 to TRBJ1-6; D not certain. CDR1 and CDR2 (germline): MNHEY, SVGAGI. The CDR3 consists of 15 residues. Trimming removed 0 bases from V and 10 bases from J, with 13 bases in between. CDR3 sequence: CASSYSTGRKSPLHF. The CDR3 nucleotides are TGTGCCAGCAGTTACTCGACCGGGAGGAAGTCACCCCTCCACTTT.

The chain is built from TRBV4-1 and TRBJ2-7; tentative D call: TRBD1 (8 bases). Germline CDR1 is MGHRA and CDR2 is YSYEKL. The CDR3 runs to 15 residues. V was trimmed by 1 base and J by 3 bases, leaving 13 bases between them. DNA for the CDR3: TGCGCCAGCAGCCAAGTTCACAGGGGGGGCTACGAGCAGTACTTC. As protein: CASSQVHRGGYEQYF.